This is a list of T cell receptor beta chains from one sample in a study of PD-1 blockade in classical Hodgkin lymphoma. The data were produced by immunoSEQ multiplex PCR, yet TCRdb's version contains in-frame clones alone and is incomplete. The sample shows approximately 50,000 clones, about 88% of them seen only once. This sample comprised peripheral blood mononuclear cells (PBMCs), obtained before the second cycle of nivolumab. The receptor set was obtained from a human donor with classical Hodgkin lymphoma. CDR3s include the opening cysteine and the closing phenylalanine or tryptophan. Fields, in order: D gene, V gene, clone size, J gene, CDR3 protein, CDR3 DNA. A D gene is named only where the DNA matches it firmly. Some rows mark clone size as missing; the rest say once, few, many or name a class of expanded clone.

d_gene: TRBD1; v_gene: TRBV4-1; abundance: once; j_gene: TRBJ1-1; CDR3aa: CASSQGEGAVNTEAFF; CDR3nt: TGCGCCAGCAGCCAAGGTGAGGGGGCGGTGAACACTGAAGCTTTCTTT
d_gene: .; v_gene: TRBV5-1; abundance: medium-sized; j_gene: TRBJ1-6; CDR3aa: CASSLEGQGYNSPLHF; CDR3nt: TGCGCCAGCAGCTTGGAGGGCCAGGGCTATAATTCACCCCTCCACTTT
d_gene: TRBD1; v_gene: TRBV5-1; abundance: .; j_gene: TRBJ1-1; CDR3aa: CASSFEGTGSLEAFF; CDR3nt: TGCGCCAGCAGCTTCGAAGGGACAGGGTCCCTTGAAGCTTTCTTT
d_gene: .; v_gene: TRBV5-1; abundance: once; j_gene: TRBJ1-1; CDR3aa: CASSLFGTGLNTEAFF; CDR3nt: TGCGCCAGCAGCTTGTTCGGGACTGGGTTGAACACTGAAGCTTTCTTT
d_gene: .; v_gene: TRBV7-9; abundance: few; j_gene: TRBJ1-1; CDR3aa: CASRPRDTEAFF; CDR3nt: TGTGCCAGCAGACCCCGGGACACTGAAGCTTTCTTT
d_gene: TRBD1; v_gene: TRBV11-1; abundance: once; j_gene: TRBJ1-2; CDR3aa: CASSLGVQGTHGYTF; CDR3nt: TGTGCCAGCAGCTTAGGTGTACAGGGGACGCATGGCTACACCTTC
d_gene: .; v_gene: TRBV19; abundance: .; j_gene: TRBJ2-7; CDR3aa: CASKVFAVSYEQYF; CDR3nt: TGTGCCAGTAAGGTTTTCGCTGTATCCTACGAGCAGTACTTC
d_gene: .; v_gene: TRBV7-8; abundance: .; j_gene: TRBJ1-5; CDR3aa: CASSLERVNQPQHF; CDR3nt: TGTGCCAGCAGCTTAGAGAGGGTTAATCAGCCCCAGCATTTT
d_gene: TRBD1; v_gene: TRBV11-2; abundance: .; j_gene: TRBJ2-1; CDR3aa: CASSSFLEQGITYNEQFF; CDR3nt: TGTGCCAGCAGCTCATTCCTAGAACAGGGGATTACTTACAATGAGCAGTTCTTC
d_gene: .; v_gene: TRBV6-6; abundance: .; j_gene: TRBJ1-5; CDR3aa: CASSGGGHQPQHF; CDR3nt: TGTGCCAGCAGTGGGGGAGGTCATCAGCCCCAGCATTTT
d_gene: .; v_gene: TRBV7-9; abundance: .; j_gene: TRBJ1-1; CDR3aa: CASSLNRLNTEAFF; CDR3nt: TGTGCCAGCAGCTTAAACAGATTGAACACTGAAGCTTTCTTT
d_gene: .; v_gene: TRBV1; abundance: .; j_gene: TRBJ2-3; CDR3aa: CTSSQADLVAGLTDTQYF; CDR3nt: TGCACCAGCAGCCAGGCCGATTTGGTAGCGGGCCTCACAGATACGCAGTATTTT
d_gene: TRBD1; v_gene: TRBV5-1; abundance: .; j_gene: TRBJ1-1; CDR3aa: CASSLFTRGGGTEAFF; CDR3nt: TGCGCCAGCAGTTTATTTACCAGGGGGGGCGGCACTGAAGCTTTCTTT
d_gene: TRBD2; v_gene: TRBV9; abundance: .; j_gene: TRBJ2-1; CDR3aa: CASSQGTSVRNNEQFF; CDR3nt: TGTGCCAGCAGCCAAGGGACTAGCGTTAGAAACAATGAGCAGTTCTTC
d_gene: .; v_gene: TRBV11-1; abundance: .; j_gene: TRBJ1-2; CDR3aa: CASSLVAGYGYTF; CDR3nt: TGTGCCAGCAGCTTAGTGGCAGGCTATGGCTACACCTTC
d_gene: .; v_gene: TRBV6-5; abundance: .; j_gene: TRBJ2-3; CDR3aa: CASSLGPRPTDTQYF; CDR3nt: TGTGCCAGCAGTTTGGGCCCACGCCCCACAGATACGCAGTATTTT
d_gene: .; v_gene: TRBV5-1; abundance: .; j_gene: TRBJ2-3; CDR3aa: CASSLVALDTQYF; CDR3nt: TGCGCCAGCAGCTTAGTAGCCTTAGATACGCAGTATTTT
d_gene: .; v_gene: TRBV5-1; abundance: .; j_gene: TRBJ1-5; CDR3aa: CASSLGAGSNQPQHF; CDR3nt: TGCGCCAGCAGCTTGGGAGCAGGTAGCAATCAGCCCCAGCATTTT
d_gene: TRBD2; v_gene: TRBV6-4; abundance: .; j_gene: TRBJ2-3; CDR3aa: CASSDSISGGAVDTQYF; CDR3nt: TGTGCCAGCAGTGACTCGATCAGCGGGGGGGCCGTAGATACGCAGTATTTT
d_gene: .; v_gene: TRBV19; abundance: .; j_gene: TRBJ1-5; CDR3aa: CASSMVSGSYSNQPQHF; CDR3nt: TGTGCCAGTAGTATGGTCAGCGGAAGCTATAGCAATCAGCCCCAGCATTTT
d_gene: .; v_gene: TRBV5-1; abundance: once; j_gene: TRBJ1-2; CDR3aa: CASSFSGGAGGYTF; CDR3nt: TGCGCCAGCAGCTTTTCTGGGGGGGCAGGTGGCTACACCTTC
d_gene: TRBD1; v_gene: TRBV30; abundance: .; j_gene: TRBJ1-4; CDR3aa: CAWRQGKLDEKLFF; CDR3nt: TGTGCCTGGAGACAGGGGAAGTTGGATGAAAAACTGTTTTTT
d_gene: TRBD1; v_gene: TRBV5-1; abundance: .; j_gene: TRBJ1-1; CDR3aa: CASSLDWDRVHEAFF; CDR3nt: TGCGCCAGCAGCTTGGACTGGGACAGGGTTCATGAAGCTTTCTTT
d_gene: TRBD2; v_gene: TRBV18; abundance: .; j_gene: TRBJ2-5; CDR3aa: CASSLKGTSQDQETQYF; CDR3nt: TGTGCCAGCTCTTTGAAAGGGACTAGCCAAGACCAAGAGACCCAGTACTTC
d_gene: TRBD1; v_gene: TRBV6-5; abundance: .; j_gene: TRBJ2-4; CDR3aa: CASSRQGSGIQYF; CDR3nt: TGTGCCAGCAGCCGACAGGGGTCAGGCATTCAGTACTTC
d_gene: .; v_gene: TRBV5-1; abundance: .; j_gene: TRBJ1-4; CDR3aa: CASSPGLYGEKLFF; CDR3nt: TGCGCCAGCAGCCCAGGGTTATACGGGGAAAAACTGTTTTTT
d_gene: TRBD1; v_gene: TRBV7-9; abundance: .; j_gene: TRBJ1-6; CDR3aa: CASHAGGGLMNSPLHF; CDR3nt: TGTGCCAGCCACGCAGGGGGGGGTTTAATGAATTCACCCCTCCACTTT
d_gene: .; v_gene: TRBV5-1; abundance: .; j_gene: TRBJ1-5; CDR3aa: CASSLEAGDQPQHF; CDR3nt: TGCGCCAGCAGTCTCGAGGCAGGTGATCAGCCCCAGCATTTT
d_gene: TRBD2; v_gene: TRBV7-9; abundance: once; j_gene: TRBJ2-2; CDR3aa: CASSPISGGTTGELFF; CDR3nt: TGTGCCAGCAGCCCAATTAGCGGGGGGACAACCGGGGAGCTGTTTTTT
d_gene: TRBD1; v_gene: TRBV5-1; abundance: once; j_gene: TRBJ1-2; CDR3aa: CASSLQGYGYTF; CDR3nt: TGCGCCAGCAGCTTACAGGGGTATGGCTACACCTTC
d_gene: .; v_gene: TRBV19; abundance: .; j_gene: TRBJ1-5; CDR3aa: CATKGGSNQPQHF; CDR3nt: TGTGCCACTAAGGGGGGTAGCAATCAGCCCCAGCATTTT
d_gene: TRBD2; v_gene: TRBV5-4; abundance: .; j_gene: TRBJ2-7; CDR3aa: CASSSTSLAGGAYEQYF; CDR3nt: TGTGCCAGCAGCTCAACCTCGCTAGCGGGGGGAGCCTACGAGCAGTACTTC
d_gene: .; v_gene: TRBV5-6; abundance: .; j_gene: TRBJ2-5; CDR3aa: CASSLAEAQETQYF; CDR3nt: TGTGCCAGCAGCTTGGCCGAGGCACAAGAGACCCAGTACTTC
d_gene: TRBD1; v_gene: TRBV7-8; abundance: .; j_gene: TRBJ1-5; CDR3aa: CASSLQGAGQPQHF; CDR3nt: TGTGCCAGCAGCTTACAGGGGGCCGGGCAGCCCCAGCATTTT
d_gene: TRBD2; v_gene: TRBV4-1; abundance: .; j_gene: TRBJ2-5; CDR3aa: CASSQDNAGGQETQYF; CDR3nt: TGCGCCAGCAGCCAAGATAATGCGGGAGGGCAAGAGACCCAGTACTTC
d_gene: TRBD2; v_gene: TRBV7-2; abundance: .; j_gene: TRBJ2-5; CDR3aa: CASTRTSGEETQYF; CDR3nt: TGTGCCAGCACCCGGACTAGCGGGGAAGAGACCCAGTACTTC
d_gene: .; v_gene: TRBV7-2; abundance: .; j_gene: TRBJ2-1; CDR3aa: CASSPTGTPRGNEQFF; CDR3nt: TGTGCCAGCAGCCCCACCGGGACTCCGAGGGGCAATGAGCAGTTCTTC
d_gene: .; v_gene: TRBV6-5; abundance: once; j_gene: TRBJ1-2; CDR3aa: CASSYWGRADGYGYTF; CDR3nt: TGTGCCAGCAGTTACTGGGGACGGGCCGATGGCTATGGCTACACCTTC
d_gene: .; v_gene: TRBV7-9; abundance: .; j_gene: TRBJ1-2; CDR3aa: CASSLLGDAEYGGYTF; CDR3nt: TGTGCCAGCAGCTTACTGGGGGACGCGGAATATGGTGGCTACACCTTC
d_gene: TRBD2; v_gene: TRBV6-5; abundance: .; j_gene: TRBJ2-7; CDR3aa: CASRQLAGGPYEQYF; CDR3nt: TGTGCCAGCAGACAACTAGCGGGGGGCCCCTACGAGCAGTACTTC
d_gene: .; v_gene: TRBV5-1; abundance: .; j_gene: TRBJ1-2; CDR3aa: CASSLEAVQYYGYTF; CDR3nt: TGCGCCAGCAGCTTGGAGGCAGTCCAGTACTATGGCTACACCTTC
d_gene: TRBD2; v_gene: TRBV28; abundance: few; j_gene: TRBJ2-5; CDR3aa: CASRLPGLAGGYETQYF; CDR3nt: TGTGCCAGCAGACTACCGGGACTAGCGGGGGGGTATGAGACCCAGTACTTC
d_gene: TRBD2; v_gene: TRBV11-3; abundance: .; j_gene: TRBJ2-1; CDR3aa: CASSLARAGGEGNEQFF; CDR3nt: TGTGCCAGCAGCTTAGCCCGAGCGGGGGGGGAGGGCAATGAGCAGTTCTTC
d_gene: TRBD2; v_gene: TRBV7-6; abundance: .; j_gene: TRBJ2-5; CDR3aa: CASNLLAGTLETQYF; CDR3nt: TGTGCCAGCAACTTACTAGCGGGGACCCTAGAGACCCAGTACTTC
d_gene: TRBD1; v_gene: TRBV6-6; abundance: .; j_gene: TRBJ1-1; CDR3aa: CASSTRTGNTEAFF; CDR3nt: TGTGCCAGCAGTACCCGGACAGGGAACACTGAAGCTTTCTTT
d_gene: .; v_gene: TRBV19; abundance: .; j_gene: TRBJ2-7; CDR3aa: CATRRSGTPIYEQYF; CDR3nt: TGTGCCACCCGCCGGTCCGGGACACCCATATACGAGCAGTACTTC
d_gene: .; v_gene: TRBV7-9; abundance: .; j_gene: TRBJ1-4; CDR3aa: CAGGAGDEKLFF; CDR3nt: TGTGCCGGAGGAGCAGGTGATGAAAAACTGTTTTTT
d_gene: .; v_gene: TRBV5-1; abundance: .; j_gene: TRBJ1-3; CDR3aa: CASSLGADSGNTIYF; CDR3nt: TGCGCCAGCAGCTTGGGGGCAGACTCTGGAAACACCATATATTTT
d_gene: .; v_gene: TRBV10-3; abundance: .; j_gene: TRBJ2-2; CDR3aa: CAISGGQGVGTGELFF; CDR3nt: TGTGCCATCAGCGGAGGGCAGGGAGTGGGGACCGGGGAGCTGTTTTTT
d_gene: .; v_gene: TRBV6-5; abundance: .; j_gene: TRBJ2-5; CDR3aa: CASNQDQGSPETQYF; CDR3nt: TGTGCCAGCAATCAAGATCAGGGATCTCCAGAGACCCAGTACTTC
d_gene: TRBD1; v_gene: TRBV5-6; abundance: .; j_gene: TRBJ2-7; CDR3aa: CASSPKGQGYEQYF; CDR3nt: TGTGCCAGCAGCCCCAAGGGACAGGGCTACGAGCAGTACTTC
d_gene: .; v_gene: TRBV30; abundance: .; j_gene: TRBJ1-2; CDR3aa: CACSKDSPVYTF; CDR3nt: TGTGCCTGCTCTAAGGACTCTCCCGTGTACACCTTC
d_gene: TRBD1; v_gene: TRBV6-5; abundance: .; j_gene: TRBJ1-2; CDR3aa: CASTLWTGGDYGYTF; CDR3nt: TGTGCCAGCACTCTATGGACAGGGGGCGACTATGGCTACACCTTC
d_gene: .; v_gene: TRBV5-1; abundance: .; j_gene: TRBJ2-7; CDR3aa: CASSLGPINEQYF; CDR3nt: TGCGCCAGCAGCTTGGGTCCCATCAACGAGCAGTACTTC
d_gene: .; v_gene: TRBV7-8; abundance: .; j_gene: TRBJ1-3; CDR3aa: CASSFTDRIFSGNTIYF; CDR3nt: TGTGCCAGCAGCTTTACAGACAGGATCTTCTCTGGAAACACCATATATTTT
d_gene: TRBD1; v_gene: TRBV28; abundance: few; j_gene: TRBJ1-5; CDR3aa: CASRTGVGRPQHF; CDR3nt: TGTGCCAGCAGGACAGGGGTCGGGCGGCCCCAGCATTTT
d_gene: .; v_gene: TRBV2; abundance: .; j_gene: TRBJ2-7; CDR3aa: CASSVDSHSYEQYF; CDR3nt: TGTGCCAGCAGTGTGGACAGCCACTCCTACGAGCAGTACTTC